These T cell receptor beta chains were read from a single sample in a study of beta chain features in type 1 diabetes. Clones were read by immunoSEQ multiplex PCR, and TCRdb kept only the in-frame ones, dropping some. The table records 680,000 or so clones, around 16% of them present only once. The sample consisted of naive CD4+ T cells from blood. The receptors derive from a young man in good health. Both conserved end residues are part of each CDR3. The D gene is left open where the match is weak. Clone size is stated in some rows and not others, as once, few, many or a class when expanded.

DNA	CDR3	J	D	V	size
TGCGCCAGCAGCTTGGTGGGCGGGAGCTCCTACGAGCAGTACTTC	CASSLVGGSSYEQYF	TRBJ2-7	TRBD2	TRBV5-1	-
TGTGCCAGCAGTTCAGGGACTTTCCACTCTGGAAACACCATATATTTT	CASSSGTFHSGNTIYF	TRBJ1-3	-	TRBV28	few
TGTGCCAGTCGTCAGAGGTACAATCAGCCCCAGCATTTT	CASRQRYNQPQHF	TRBJ1-5	-	TRBV19	-
TGTGCCTGGGGGATCTCTGAGCAGTTCTTC	CAWGISEQFF	TRBJ2-1	-	TRBV30	few
TGTGCCAGCAGCCCCCCGGGACGGCTTTCTCAAGAGACCCAGTACTTC	CASSPPGRLSQETQYF	TRBJ2-5	-	TRBV7-9	few
TGTGCCAGCAGCTCGGACGGAGTTAGTGAAAAACTGTTTTTT	CASSSDGVSEKLFF	TRBJ1-4	-	TRBV5-4	-
TGCGCCAGCAGCCAAGAAGGGACAGGGCGATACGAGCAGTACTTC	CASSQEGTGRYEQYF	TRBJ2-7	TRBD1	TRBV4-1	-
TGTGCCATCAGTGTAGACCCCAAAGGGACCTACGAGCAGTACTTC	CAISVDPKGTYEQYF	TRBJ2-7	-	TRBV10-3	-
TGTGCCTGGAGTGTACTCAGGGGGAGAATTCCCAACTATGGCTACACCTTC	CAWSVLRGRIPNYGYTF	TRBJ1-2	TRBD1	TRBV30	few
TGTGCCACCAGCAGAGACGGGCAGGGTCAAGAGACCCAGTACTTC	CATSRDGQGQETQYF	TRBJ2-5	-	TRBV15	-
TGTGCCAGCAGCATGGGACAGGGAGGAGAGACCCAGTACTTC	CASSMGQGGETQYF	TRBJ2-5	TRBD1	TRBV11-2	-
TGTGCCAGCAGCTCACCCGACAGAAGCAATCAGCCCCAGCATTTT	CASSSPDRSNQPQHF	TRBJ1-5	-	TRBV7-3	-
TGCAGCGTCGACCTAGGGGGGGGTACCTACGAGCAGTACTTC	CSVDLGGGTYEQYF	TRBJ2-7	-	TRBV29-1	few
TGTGCCAGCAAGCCGGGACAGGGGTCAGATACGCAGTATTTT	CASKPGQGSDTQYF	TRBJ2-3	TRBD1	TRBV6-5	-
TGTGCCAGCAGCCGGGCATACGAGCAGTACTTC	CASSRAYEQYF	TRBJ2-7	-	TRBV14	few
TGTGCCAGCAGCTTCAGGTCAGGTCAGAACACTGAAGCTTTCTTT	CASSFRSGQNTEAFF	TRBJ1-1	-	TRBV7-9	-
TGTGCCAGCAGCACTGCCGAGGGACAGGGTCATAATAACTCCTACGAGCAGTACTTC	CASSTAEGQGHNNSYEQYF	TRBJ2-7	-	TRBV21-1	-
TGCGCCAGCAGCTTGCCTTCTGGAAACACCATATATTTT	CASSLPSGNTIYF	TRBJ1-3	-	TRBV5-1	few
TGTGCCAGCAGTGGGCAGGGGTGGTTGACTGGGGCCAACGTCCTGACTTTC	CASSGQGWLTGANVLTF	TRBJ2-6	-	TRBV2	-
TGTGCCAGCAGCGGAGGGGACCTTGCCTCGCCCCAGCATTTT	CASSGGDLASPQHF	TRBJ1-5	-	TRBV5-6	-
TGTGCCAGCTCACCAGGGGTAGTATCCTACGAGCAGTACTTC	CASSPGVVSYEQYF	TRBJ2-7	-	TRBV18	-
TGTGCCACCAGCAGAGATATGTCCGGGACAGGGAACACCATATATTTT	CATSRDMSGTGNTIYF	TRBJ1-3	TRBD1	TRBV15	-
TGTGCCAGCAGCTTAGGCCCCTTGGCGACTCTGTACAATGAGCAGTTCTTC	CASSLGPLATLYNEQFF	TRBJ2-1	-	TRBV7-3	-
TGTGCCAGCTCACCGGACAGGACGAATGAAAAACTGTTTTTT	CASSPDRTNEKLFF	TRBJ1-4	TRBD1	TRBV18	-
TGTGCCAGCAGCCGCCGGGAGGCCACTGAAGCTTTCTTT	CASSRREATEAFF	TRBJ1-1	-	TRBV6-5	-
TGTGCCAGCAGCCGGGGGGCTAGCGTTTACAATGAGCAGTTCTTC	CASSRGASVYNEQFF	TRBJ2-1	-	TRBV7-3	few
TGTGCCAGCAGCCAAATTGTAGCTGAGCAGTTCTTC	CASSQIVAEQFF	TRBJ2-1	-	TRBV14	-
TGTGCCAGCAGCTTAGACTCTAGGACAGGGGAAGAAGCTTTCTTT	CASSLDSRTGEEAFF	TRBJ1-1	TRBD1	TRBV11-2	few
TGTGCCAGCAGCTCGGGACGGAGCAATCAGCCCCAGCATTTT	CASSSGRSNQPQHF	TRBJ1-5	-	TRBV7-9	-
TGTGCCAGCAGCCAAGATCCCCGCTTTGGCTACACCTTC	CASSQDPRFGYTF	TRBJ1-2	-	TRBV14	few
TGTGCCAGCAGAGTTGGGGGAGGTATCTATGGCTACACCTTC	CASRVGGGIYGYTF	TRBJ1-2	-	TRBV7-2	-
TGCGCCAGCAGCTTGCCGCCGCCAGACACCGGGGAGCTGTTTTTT	CASSLPPPDTGELFF	TRBJ2-2	-	TRBV5-1	-
TGTGCCAGCAGCTCCCTACAAGGGGTATCCTACAATGAGCAGTTCTTC	CASSSLQGVSYNEQFF	TRBJ2-1	-	TRBV7-6	-
TGTGCCAGCAGTCCCCAGGGAAACTATGGCTACACCTTC	CASSPQGNYGYTF	TRBJ1-2	-	TRBV2	-
TGTGCCAGCTCACCAACTAGCGGGGGCACAGATACGCAGTATTTT	CASSPTSGGTDTQYF	TRBJ2-3	TRBD2	TRBV18	-
TGCGCCAGCAGCCCCCTTGCGACTTCCACTGAAGCTTTCTTT	CASSPLATSTEAFF	TRBJ1-1	-	TRBV5-1	-
TGTGCCTGGAGTAGGACAGGGCTCAATCAGCCCCAGCATTTT	CAWSRTGLNQPQHF	TRBJ1-5	TRBD1	TRBV30	few
TGTGCCAGCAGCTTAGCGCTGAGCAAATCCTACAATGAGCAGTTCTTC	CASSLALSKSYNEQFF	TRBJ2-1	-	TRBV7-2	-
TGTGCCAGCAGCCCCCAAACCACTGGGGCCAACGTCCTGACTTTC	CASSPQTTGANVLTF	TRBJ2-6	-	TRBV7-2	-
TGCAGCGTCGGTATTACAGGGGCCTACTACGAGCAGTACTTC	CSVGITGAYYEQYF	TRBJ2-7	TRBD1	TRBV29-1	-
TGCGCCAGCAGCTTGGCCCCGGGGAACACTGAAGCTTTCTTT	CASSLAPGNTEAFF	TRBJ1-1	-	TRBV5-1	-
TGTGCCAGCAGCTTAACGACTAGCCGCACCTACGAGCAGTACTTC	CASSLTTSRTYEQYF	TRBJ2-7	TRBD2	TRBV7-6	-
TGTGCCAGCAGTACCCAGGGGGAGGCTCGTCGCTTT	CASSTQGEARRF	TRBJ1-1	TRBD1	TRBV25-1	few
TGTGCCAGCACCCCTGTTGGACTAGCGGGGGGAGGGGCCAAAAACATTCAGTACTTC	CASTPVGLAGGGAKNIQYF	TRBJ2-4	TRBD2	TRBV27	few
TGTGCCTGGAGTGCACGATTGAGGAGTGGCTACACCTTC	CAWSARLRSGYTF	TRBJ1-2	-	TRBV30	-
TGTGCCAGCCAGGGCCCAAGAGGAAGGAATTCACCCCTCCACTTT	CASQGPRGRNSPLHF	TRBJ1-6	-	TRBV9	few
TGCGCCAGCAGCCACCCGACTAGCGGGAGAGGCAGCACAGATACGCAGTATTTT	CASSHPTSGRGSTDTQYF	TRBJ2-3	TRBD2	TRBV5-1	few
TGTGCCAGCAGCCAGGGTATGAACAGCGGGAGAGTATACGAGCAGTACTTC	CASSQGMNSGRVYEQYF	TRBJ2-7	TRBD2	TRBV28	few
TGTGCCAGCCGAGCCTACGGGGCAGGACTGACGAAGCAGTACTTC	CASRAYGAGLTKQYF	TRBJ2-7	-	TRBV28	-
TGTGCCAGCAGCAAAGCTCGTAATGAGCAGTTCTTC	CASSKARNEQFF	TRBJ2-1	-	TRBV21-1	few
TGTGCCATCAGTGAGTCGATTGGGACAGGGATTAACTATGGCTACACCTTC	CAISESIGTGINYGYTF	TRBJ1-2	TRBD1	TRBV10-3	-
TGTGCCTCCCGGGACCACCAAGAGACCCAGTACTTC	CASRDHQETQYF	TRBJ2-5	-	TRBV10-3	-
TGCGCCAGCAGCCAGAAACCGGGTCCTCGTACCTACGAGCAGTACTTC	CASSQKPGPRTYEQYF	TRBJ2-7	-	TRBV4-3	-